The clone carrying this T cell receptor beta chain appeared many times. As yet, its antigen is unknown. These data originate in a study of T cell repertoires in cytomegalovirus infection. The study, taken as a whole, reports: Cumulative frequency of public TCR beta families picked out carriers of CMV plus the relevant HLA. In two of eight donors, the top clonotype was HLA-C-restricted CMV-specific.

CDR3 length equals 13 residues. Germline values: CDR1 SQVTM, CDR2 ANQGSEA. V dropped 6 bases and J dropped 2 bases, with 12 bases sitting between them. One entry per CDR3 protein, called by TCRdb with MiXCR from the reads. The sample comprises hundreds of thousands of distinct CDR3 sequences, under 35% of which are singletons, and around 20% rests with the top ten. This receptor was taken from a human donor in good health (CMV status not recorded). Some clones in this sample may be carry-over from other donors' samples. Sequenced material: cultured PBMCs, taken from culture after CMV antigen stimulation. This chain links TRBV29-1 with TRBJ2-3; weak D call: TRBD1 (6 bases). In nucleotides, the CDR3 is TGCAGCGTCATTACAGGGAACACAGATACGCAGTATTTT. Residues: CSVITGNTDTQYF.